These T cell receptor beta chains were read from a single sample in a study of shared clonotypes between healthy human individuals. Method: immunoSEQ multiplex PCR; TCRdb's copy keeps in-frame clones and lacks some. The data contain under 2,000,000 clones, less than 95% of them seen just once; the ten biggest clones take up less than 1.5%. The sequenced sample was naive CD8+ T cells sorted from blood. The receptors were gathered from a man aged 18 to 29 in good health. Both conserved end residues are part of each CDR3. Each record gives: D gene, J gene, V gene, clone size, CDR3 DNA, CDR3 protein. A D gene is named only where the DNA matches it firmly. Size values are once, few and many counts, or a class for expanded clones, and some rows have none.

d_call: NA; j_call: TRBJ1-1; v_call: TRBV5-8; clone_size: NA; cdr3_nt: TGTGCCAGCAGCTTGGGGGCCGACTACACTGAAGCTTTCTTT; cdr3_aa: CASSLGADYTEAFF
d_call: NA; j_call: TRBJ2-3; v_call: TRBV10-2; clone_size: NA; cdr3_nt: TGCGCCAGCAGTGAGCTGGGCGGCCCCACAGATACGCAGTATTTT; cdr3_aa: CASSELGGPTDTQYF
d_call: NA; j_call: TRBJ2-7; v_call: TRBV9; clone_size: once; cdr3_nt: TGTGCCAGCAGCGTAGACTGGTCAGAGGGCTACGAGCAGTACTTC; cdr3_aa: CASSVDWSEGYEQYF
d_call: TRBD1; j_call: TRBJ2-2; v_call: TRBV19; clone_size: NA; cdr3_nt: TGTGCCAGTAGTCCACACCCGGGACAGGGCGTTGTCGGGGAGCTGTTTTTT; cdr3_aa: CASSPHPGQGVVGELFF
d_call: NA; j_call: TRBJ1-4; v_call: TRBV7-8; clone_size: NA; cdr3_nt: TGTGCCAGCAGCTTACTGGGGGCAGGGGAAAAACTGTTTTTT; cdr3_aa: CASSLLGAGEKLFF
d_call: NA; j_call: TRBJ2-4; v_call: TRBV15; clone_size: NA; cdr3_nt: TGTGCCACCAGCAGAGATGCAGGCGCACTTCAGTACTTC; cdr3_aa: CATSRDAGALQYF
d_call: NA; j_call: TRBJ2-4; v_call: TRBV27; clone_size: NA; cdr3_nt: TGTGCCAGCAGTTTACGGTCGGGAGAGAGGGGCAAAAACATTCAGTACTTC; cdr3_aa: CASSLRSGERGKNIQYF
d_call: NA; j_call: TRBJ2-3; v_call: TRBV27; clone_size: NA; cdr3_nt: TGTGCCAGCAGTACCATGGACGGAACTAGCACAGATACGCAGTATTTT; cdr3_aa: CASSTMDGTSTDTQYF
d_call: NA; j_call: TRBJ2-2; v_call: TRBV27; clone_size: NA; cdr3_nt: TGTGCCAGCAGAAGAGGGGAAATCCAGGGGGAGCTGTTTTTT; cdr3_aa: CASRRGEIQGELFF
d_call: NA; j_call: TRBJ2-3; v_call: TRBV12-5; clone_size: NA; cdr3_nt: TGTGCTAGTGCCCGGGACGTGGATACGCAGTATTTT; cdr3_aa: CASARDVDTQYF
d_call: NA; j_call: TRBJ1-1; v_call: TRBV7-9; clone_size: NA; cdr3_nt: TGTGCCAGCAGCTTGGTGACAGGAGTGAACACTGAAGCTTTCTTT; cdr3_aa: CASSLVTGVNTEAFF
d_call: NA; j_call: TRBJ1-3; v_call: TRBV4-3; clone_size: few; cdr3_nt: TGCGCCAGCAGCCAAGATACAAACTCTGGAAACACCATATATTTT; cdr3_aa: CASSQDTNSGNTIYF
d_call: TRBD2; j_call: TRBJ2-7; v_call: TRBV6-5; clone_size: NA; cdr3_nt: TGTGCCAGTTCTAGCGGGGGAAGCTCCTACGAGCAGTACTTC; cdr3_aa: CASSSGGSSYEQYF
d_call: TRBD2; j_call: TRBJ2-7; v_call: TRBV30; clone_size: few; cdr3_nt: TGTGCCTGGACTAGCGGCTACGAGCAGTACTTC; cdr3_aa: CAWTSGYEQYF
d_call: NA; j_call: TRBJ1-1; v_call: TRBV29-1; clone_size: NA; cdr3_nt: TGCAGCGTTGTAGGGGCCGGAGCTGAAGCTTTCTTT; cdr3_aa: CSVVGAGAEAFF
d_call: NA; j_call: TRBJ2-2; v_call: TRBV5-1; clone_size: few; cdr3_nt: TGCGCCAGCAGCTTGATGGGGGAGCTGTTTTTT; cdr3_aa: CASSLMGELFF
d_call: NA; j_call: TRBJ2-7; v_call: TRBV5-5; clone_size: NA; cdr3_nt: TGTGCCAGCAGCTTTTATTCCGGGGCCTACGAGCAGTACTTC; cdr3_aa: CASSFYSGAYEQYF
d_call: NA; j_call: TRBJ1-6; v_call: TRBV7-9; clone_size: NA; cdr3_nt: TGTGCCAGCAGCTATTCCGGGACAAGGAGCTCCTATAATTCACCCCTCCACTTT; cdr3_aa: CASSYSGTRSSYNSPLHF
d_call: NA; j_call: TRBJ1-6; v_call: TRBV6-1; clone_size: NA; cdr3_nt: TGTGCCAGCAGCGCTTATACAGAACACAGGGAAACCCTCCACTTT; cdr3_aa: CASSAYTEHRETLHF
d_call: NA; j_call: TRBJ2-3; v_call: TRBV6-1; clone_size: NA; cdr3_nt: TGTGCCAGCAGTGAAAGCCGGGGGGCTCTCACAGATACGCAGTATTTT; cdr3_aa: CASSESRGALTDTQYF
d_call: NA; j_call: TRBJ1-1; v_call: TRBV2; clone_size: NA; cdr3_nt: TGTGCCAGCAGGACGTACCGGGCCCCAACACTTGAAGCTTTCTTT; cdr3_aa: CASRTYRAPTLEAFF
d_call: NA; j_call: TRBJ2-2; v_call: TRBV23-1; clone_size: NA; cdr3_nt: TGCGCCAGCAGTCAATCCGGCTCGAACACCGGGGAGCTGTTTTTT; cdr3_aa: CASSQSGSNTGELFF
d_call: NA; j_call: TRBJ2-5; v_call: TRBV25-1; clone_size: NA; cdr3_nt: TGTGCCAGCAGTGAATGGGCGATCTGGGAGACCCAGTACTTC; cdr3_aa: CASSEWAIWETQYF
d_call: NA; j_call: TRBJ1-3; v_call: TRBV6-1; clone_size: NA; cdr3_nt: TGTGCCAGCAGCATTATGGGATCTGGAAACACCATATATTTT; cdr3_aa: CASSIMGSGNTIYF
d_call: NA; j_call: TRBJ1-2; v_call: TRBV29-1; clone_size: NA; cdr3_nt: TGCAGCGTTGACATACCAACAGGACAGTTTAATGGCTACACCTTC; cdr3_aa: CSVDIPTGQFNGYTF
d_call: TRBD1; j_call: TRBJ1-4; v_call: TRBV11-2; clone_size: NA; cdr3_nt: TGTGCCAGCAGCATTACAGGGGGCGTTAATGAAAAACTGTTTTTT; cdr3_aa: CASSITGGVNEKLFF